This T cell receptor (beta chain) was captured by sequencing in a study of regulatory T cells in long-lasting Graves disease. At least ten counts were recorded for this clonotype. Its antigen is currently unknown. Time point denoted: newly diagnosed GD, antithyroid drugs for less than 3 months. From PBMCs, RNA was extracted and then used to make the TCR library. This CDR3 is built from 15 residues. Trimming took off 3 bases at V and 2 bases at J, with 14 bases between the two ends. The TCR beta library used iRepertoire HTBI primers with Arm-PCR amplification of CDR3. In TCRdb, the multiplex PCR reads were re-called with MiXCR into one record per CDR3 protein. Found here are some 450,000 distinct CDR3 sequences, around 15% of them singletons; the top ten hold roughly 10%. Findings of the study overall: Thyroid tissue was not studied; only peripheral blood was.

These data also formed part of another study, on T cells in Graves' hyperthyroidism and ophthalmopathy. That work adds: An absence of ophthalmopathy progression within 18 months meant stable Graves' hyperthyroidism. Hyperthyroidism in the patients, aged 18 to 65, was newly diagnosed and under 2 months in duration.

Source: peripheral blood mononuclear cells (PBMCs), taken at new diagnosis, from a patient treated with antithyroid drugs. The chain has TRBV12-3 or TRBV12-4 and TRBJ2-7; D is possibly TRBD1 or TRBD2 (5 bases each). The clonotype was recovered from a woman between 25 and 40 years old with Graves disease. CDR3 amino acids: CASSFGGELAYEQYF. CDR3 sequence (DNA): TGTGCCAGCAGTTTTGGGGGAGAGCTCGCCTACGAGCAGTACTTC.